The 15 T cell receptor beta chains below all came from one sample that was sequenced in a study of blood T cell repertoires in COVID-19. Only in-frame clones appear in the TCRdb table, and some are missing; sequencing was by immunoSEQ multiplex PCR. The repertoire holds 75,000 to 95,000 clones, with 79% as singletons. Sequencing input: peripheral blood. The receptors here all came from a woman of 80 years or more with active or convalescent COVID-19.

This chain joins TRBV5-1 and TRBJ2-3; D perhaps matches TRBD2 (5 bases). The CDR3 contains 15 residues. CDR1 SGHRS and CDR2 YFSETQ come from the germline V gene. V lost 0 bases and J lost 11, with 19 bases in between. The DNA for the CDR3 is TGCGCCAGCAGCTTGGGGTTCTCCGAGGGCAGTAAGCAGTATTTT. Translation: CASSLGFSEGSKQYF.

CDR3 sequence reads: CASSQPGLERETQYF. In DNA form, the CDR3 reads TGTGCCAGCAGCCAACCGGGACTAGAACGAGAGACCCAGTACTTC. This sequence joins TRBV4-2 and TRBJ2-5; TRBD2 matches at 8 bases. The ends lost 2 bases at V and 4 bases at J; junction bases unmatched: 6. The length of the CDR3 is 15 residues. The germline gives CDR1 LGHNA, CDR2 YNFKEQ.

This clone was detected once. The rearrangement uses TRBV5-4 and TRBJ2-3; D not resolved. Germline values: CDR1 SGHNT, CDR2 YYREEE (reference sequence). Trimming stripped 0 bases from V and 7 bases from J, with 6 bases between. The length of the CDR3 is 12 residues. In DNA form, the CDR3 reads TGTGCCAGCAGCTTGGAGCAACATACGCAGTATTTT. It codes for CASSLEQHTQYF.

J is TRBJ1-3 and V is TRBV24-1; 8 positions agree with TRBD1. J was trimmed by 2 bases and V by 5 bases; bases with no gene match: 4. The CDR3 extends over 15 amino acids. Germline V gene data show CDR1 as KGHDR and CDR2 as SFDVKD. CDR3 coding DNA: TGTGCCACCAGTGCCTCGACAGGGGCTGGAAACACCATATATTTT. The encoded protein is CATSASTGAGNTIYF.

The rearrangement joins TRBV7-3 to TRBJ2-3, with D tentatively TRBD1 (5 bases). V was pared by 1 base and J by 4 bases, with 12 bases between. CDR1 and CDR2 from the germline V gene are SGHTA and FQGTGA. This CDR3 is 15 amino acids long. Here the CDR3 reads CASSLKGIGADTQYF. CDR3 nucleotide sequence: TGTGCCAGCAGCTTAAAGGGTATAGGGGCAGATACGCAGTATTTT.

The genes are TRBV28 and TRBJ1-5; D is unresolved. Per the germline V gene, CDR1 is MDHEN and CDR2 is SYDVKM. The CDR3 spans 16 residues. Trimming left V 5 bases short and J 0 bases short, with 14 bases between. The DNA of the CDR3 is TGTGCCAGCAGTCCCTCGAGACTCTATAGCAATCAGCCCCAGCATTTT. Amino acid sequence: CASSPSRLYSNQPQHF.

This rearrangement joins TRBV28 to TRBJ2-1; the D is unclear. This CDR3 contains 12 residues. CDR1 is MDHEN, CDR2 SYDVKM, per germline. V lost 10 bases and J 6 bases, leaving 13 bases between the germline ends. CDR3 DNA: TGTGCCATCATCAACCGGGTCAATGAGCAGTTCTTC. Translated: CAIINRVNEQFF. The full variable domain, its missing parts supplied by reference TRBV28 and TRBJ2-1, is DVKVTQSSRYLVKRTGEKVFLECVQDMDHENMFWYRQDPGLGLRLIYFSYDVKMKEKGDIPEGYSVSREKKERFSLILESASTNQTSMYLCAIINRVNEQFFGPGTRLTVL.

The rearrangement uses TRBV5-1 and TRBJ2-1; 9 nucleotides align to TRBD2. V lost 0 bases to trimming and J lost 7 bases; unmatched junction nucleotides: 5. The germline V gene encodes CDR1 SGHRS and CDR2 YFSETQ. The CDR3 extends over 15 amino acids. CDR3 in DNA: TGCGCCAGCAGCTTGGGGGCGGGAGGGTCGAATGAGCAGTTCTTC. It yields the protein CASSLGAGGSNEQFF.

The chain couples TRBV11-3 to TRBJ2-3; weak D call: TRBD1 (5 bases). Per the germline V gene, CDR1 is SGHNT and CDR2 is YENEEA. V lost 0 bases and J lost 10, with 11 bases in between. CDR3 length: 13 residues. The CDR3 DNA reads TGTGCCAGCAGCTTAGACGGCCTCAGGGCGCAGTATTTT. It is translated as CASSLDGLRAQYF.

This chain links TRBV9 with TRBJ1-1; the D is unclear. V gave up 4 bases and J gave up 3 bases, with 10 bases separating them. This CDR3 has 13 residues. Germline V gene sequence: CDR1 SGDLS, CDR2 YYNGEE. CDR3 sequence reads: CASSSEGYTEAFF. DNA of the CDR3: TGTGCCAGCAGCTCAGAGGGATACACTGAAGCTTTCTTT.

The chain uses TRBV28 and TRBJ2-7, with TRBD2 matching 8 bases. Germline CDR1 and CDR2: MDHEN and SYDVKM. The ends lost 2 bases at V and 0 bases at J; junction bases unmatched: 3. The CDR3 covers 15 residues. CDR3 region: CASSLPSGSSYEQYF. The CDR3 DNA is TGTGCCAGCAGTTTACCAAGCGGGAGCTCCTACGAGCAGTACTTC. The whole variable domain, remainder taken from reference TRBV28 and TRBJ2-7, is DVKVTQSSRYLVKRTGEKVFLECVQDMDHENMFWYRQDPGLGLRLIYFSYDVKMKEKGDIPEGYSVSREKKERFSLILESASTNQTSMYLCASSLPSGSSYEQYFGPGTRLTVT.

This clone came up a few times. The chain recombines TRBV27 with TRBJ2-7; 11 bases match TRBD1. V lost 5 bases to trimming and J lost 3 bases; unmatched junction nucleotides: 3. The germline V gene encodes CDR1 MNHEY and CDR2 SMNVEV (reference sequence). The CDR3 loop spans 14 amino acids. The CDR3 here is CASSTGTGGYEQYF. For the CDR3, the DNA is TGTGCCAGCAGTACCGGGACAGGGGGCTACGAGCAGTACTTC.

A word on this clone: Other DNA sequences within the sample encode an identical CDR3. The chain links TRBV20-1 to TRBJ2-7, with D possibly being TRBD1 (6 bases). CDR1 DFQATT and CDR2 SNEGSKA come from the germline V gene (reference sequence). The CDR3 is 11 residues long. The ends were cut back, 5 bases at V and 4 bases at J, with 9 bases in the middle. CDR3 residues: CSASRGYEQYF. The CDR3 DNA follows: TGCAGTGCTTCCAGGGGATACGAGCAGTACTTC.

The V call is TRBV6-5, the J call TRBJ1-2; TRBD1 agrees at 8 bases. The trim removed 2 bases at V and 3 bases at J, leaving 2 bases unmatched. The CDR3 extends over 14 amino acids. Germline CDR1 MNHEY, CDR2 SVGAGI. CDR3 residues: CASSYRGQDYGYTF. The CDR3 DNA follows: TGTGCCAGCAGTTACCGGGGACAGGACTATGGCTACACCTTC.

This clone has a handful of counts. This chain connects TRBV19 to TRBJ1-5, with a possible D match to TRBD1 (6 bases). Germline V gene data show CDR1 as LNHDA and CDR2 as SQIVND (reference sequence). CDR3 length: 14 residues. Deletions cut 1 base from V and 4 bases from J, with 8 bases between. CDR3 coding DNA: TGTGCCAGTAGTATAGCCAGGGGAAATCAGCCCCAGCATTTT. Translating it yields CASSIARGNQPQHF.